The sequence of this T cell receptor (beta chain) was determined in a study of blood T cell repertoires in COVID-19. CDR3 length: 15 residues. Germline loops: CDR1 SGHTA, CDR2 FQGNSA. The ends were cut back, 3 bases at V and 6 bases at J, with 14 bases in the middle. The authors' processing: Estimated nucleated cell counts came from reference gene primer amplification. Profiling relied on immunoSEQ multiplex PCR, and the TCRdb table lists in-frame clones only, not all of them. That table gives V, J and clone size, and the DNA gave D and trimming. The sample has around 57,000 clones, around 88% seen once; the top ten hold roughly 18%.

The specimen was peripheral blood. This clonotype originated in a woman at least 80 years old with active COVID-19. The rearrangement uses TRBV7-2 and TRBJ2-2; no firm D call. In DNA, the CDR3 is TGTGCCAGCAGCTTCCTCGACGGGTTCGCCGGGGAGCTGTTTTTT. This encodes CASSFLDGFAGELFF. Filled out from reference TRBV7-2 and TRBJ2-2, the complete variable domain reads GAGVSQSPSNKVTEKGKDVELRCDPISGHTALYWYRQSLGQGLEFLIYFQGNSAPDKSGLPSDRFSAERTGGSVSTLTIQRTQQEDSAVYLCASSFLDGFAGELFFGEGSRLTVL.